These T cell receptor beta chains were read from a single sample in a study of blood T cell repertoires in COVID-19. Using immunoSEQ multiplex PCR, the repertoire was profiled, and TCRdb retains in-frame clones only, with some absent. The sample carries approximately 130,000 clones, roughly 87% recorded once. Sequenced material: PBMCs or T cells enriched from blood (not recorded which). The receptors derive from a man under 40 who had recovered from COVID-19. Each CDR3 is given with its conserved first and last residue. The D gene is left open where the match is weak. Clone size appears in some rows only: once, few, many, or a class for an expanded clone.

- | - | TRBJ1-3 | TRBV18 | TGTGCCAGCTCACCACAGGCGGTGTCTGGAAACACCATATATTTT | CASSPQAVSGNTIYF
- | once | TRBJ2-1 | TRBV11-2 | TGTGCCAGCAGCTTAGATCTCACTAATGAGCAGTTCTTC | CASSLDLTNEQFF
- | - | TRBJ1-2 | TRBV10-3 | TGTGCCATCAGTGAGTCGACTCTTGGATCGTATGGCTACACCTTC | CAISESTLGSYGYTF
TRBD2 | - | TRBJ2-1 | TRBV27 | TGTGCCAGCAGCCAAGGACTAGCGGGAGTTAATGAGCAGTTCTTC | CASSQGLAGVNEQFF
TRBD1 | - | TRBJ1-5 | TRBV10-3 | TGTGCCATCAGTAGACAGGGGGATCAGCCCCAGCATTTT | CAISRQGDQPQHF
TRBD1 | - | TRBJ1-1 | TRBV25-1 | TGTGCCAGCAGTGAACCGGGGGACAGGAGAAAAGCTTTCTTT | CASSEPGDRRKAFF
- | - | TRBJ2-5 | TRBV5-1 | TGCGCCAGCAGGGCTGCGACAGGATCGGAAGAGACCCAGTACTTC | CASRAATGSEETQYF
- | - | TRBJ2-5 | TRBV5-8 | TGTGCCAGCAGCTTATCGAGGGCCGCCGAGACCCAGTACTTC | CASSLSRAAETQYF
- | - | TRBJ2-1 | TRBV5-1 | TGCGCCAGCAGCCCCCTACAGGGTTCCTACAATGAGCAGTTCTTC | CASSPLQGSYNEQFF
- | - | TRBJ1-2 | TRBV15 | TGTGCCACCAGCAGAGATCTGATTGGGGCCGGCTATGGCTACACCTTC | CATSRDLIGAGYGYTF
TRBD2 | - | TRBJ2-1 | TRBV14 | TGTGCCAGCAGCCGGACTAGCGGGAGGAATGAGCAGTTCTTC | CASSRTSGRNEQFF
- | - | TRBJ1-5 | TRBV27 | TGTGCCAGCAGTGGGGGGGTGGCGGCGGGGAGCAATCAGCCCCAGCATTTT | CASSGGVAAGSNQPQHF
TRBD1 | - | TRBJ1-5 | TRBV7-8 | TGTGCCAGCAGCTTAAAGGGGGCGGCAGGGGCCCTTAGCAATCAGCCCCAGCATTTT | CASSLKGAAGALSNQPQHF
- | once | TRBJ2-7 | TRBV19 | TGTGCCAGTAGTATCGGGGGGACAGGCGAGCAGTACTTC | CASSIGGTGEQYF
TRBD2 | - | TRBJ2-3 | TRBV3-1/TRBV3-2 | TGTGCCAGCAGCCAAGTCAGCGGGGGGGCGTCAGATACGCAGTATTTT | CASSQVSGGASDTQYF
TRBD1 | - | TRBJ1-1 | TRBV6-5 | TGTGCCAGCAACCGGGACAGGGGGACTGAAGCTTTCTTT | CASNRDRGTEAFF
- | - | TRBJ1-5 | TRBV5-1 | TGCGCCAGCAGCCCGGGGGATGGCAATCAGCCCCAGCATTTT | CASSPGDGNQPQHF
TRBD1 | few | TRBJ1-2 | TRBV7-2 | TGTGCCAGCAGCTTAACCTTAGAACAGGGGGCGCGATATGGCTACACCTTC | CASSLTLEQGARYGYTF
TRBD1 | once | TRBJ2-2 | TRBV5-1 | TGCGCCAGCAGCGGAAGGACAGGGGGCGACACCGGGGAGCTGTTTTTT | CASSGRTGGDTGELFF
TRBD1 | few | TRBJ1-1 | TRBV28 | TGTGCCAGCAAACCCCCGGGACAGGGCCACACTGAAGCTTTCTTT | CASKPPGQGHTEAFF
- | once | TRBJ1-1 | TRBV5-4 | TGTGCCAGCATCGGGGGGGATTTGAACACTGAAGCTTTCTTT | CASIGGDLNTEAFF
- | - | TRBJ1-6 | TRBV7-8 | TGTGCCAGCAGTTCGGAGCAGGGTGGAAATTCACCCCTCCACTTT | CASSSEQGGNSPLHF
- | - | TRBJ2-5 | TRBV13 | TGTGCCAGCAGCCTTTTGGGGGCCCCCTCAGGGGAGACCCAGTACTTC | CASSLLGAPSGETQYF
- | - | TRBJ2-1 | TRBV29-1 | TGCAGCGTTGACCAGGGAGGCTCCTACAATGAGCAGTTCTTC | CSVDQGGSYNEQFF
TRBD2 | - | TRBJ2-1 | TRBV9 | TGTGCCAGCAGCGTAGCCGGACTAGCGGGAAACTCAAGATTTTACAATGAGCAGTTCTTC | CASSVAGLAGNSRFYNEQFF
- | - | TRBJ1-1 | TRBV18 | TGTGCCAGCTCACTGTCAGGGGTGGACACTGAAGCTTTCTTT | CASSLSGVDTEAFF
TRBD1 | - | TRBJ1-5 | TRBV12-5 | TGTGCTAGTGGTTTAGAAATGTACAGGGGGAGCAATCAGCCCCAGCATTTT | CASGLEMYRGSNQPQHF
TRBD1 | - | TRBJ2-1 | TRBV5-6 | TGTGCCAGCAGCTTGGATTTTGAACCGGGACAGACAATATACAATGAGCAGTTCTTC | CASSLDFEPGQTIYNEQFF
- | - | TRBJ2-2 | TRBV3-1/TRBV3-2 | TGTGCCAGCAGCCAAGTGGGCGGGAAGATGAACACCGGGGAGCTGTTTTTT | CASSQVGGKMNTGELFF
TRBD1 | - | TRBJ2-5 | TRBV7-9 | TGTGCCAGCAGTACAACTCGACAGGGGGCTCAAGAGACCCAGTACTTC | CASSTTRQGAQETQYF
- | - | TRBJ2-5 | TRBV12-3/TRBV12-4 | TGTGCCAGCAGTTTTTCAGGGGGGGAGACCCAGTACTTC | CASSFSGGETQYF
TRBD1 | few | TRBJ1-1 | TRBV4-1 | TGCGCCAGCAGCCTCATAGGACAGGGGGGGACTGAAGCTTTCTTT | CASSLIGQGGTEAFF
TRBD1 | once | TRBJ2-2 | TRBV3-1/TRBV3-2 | TGTGCCAGCAGCCTTGGGACAGGGGCCACCGGGGAGCTGTTTTTT | CASSLGTGATGELFF
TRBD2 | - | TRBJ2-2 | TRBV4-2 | TGTGCCAGCAGCCAAGGGACTAGCGGGGGGGCTGTCGGGGAGCTGTTTTTT | CASSQGTSGGAVGELFF
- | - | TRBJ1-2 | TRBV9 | TGTGCCAGCAGCCTAACAACGGGGGGCGCAAATGGCTACACCTTC | CASSLTTGGANGYTF
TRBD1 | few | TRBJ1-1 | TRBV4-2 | TGTGCCAGCAGCCACGGGACAGGGGGAGAAGCTTTCTTT | CASSHGTGGEAFF
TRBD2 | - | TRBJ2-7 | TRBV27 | TGTGCCAGCAGCCCCATCTGGCCGGGGGGAGGGCCCGTGGAGCAGTACTTC | CASSPIWPGGGPVEQYF
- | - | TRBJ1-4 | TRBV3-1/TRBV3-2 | TGTGCCAGCAGCCAAGCCGCAGTAAATGAAAAACTGTTTTTT | CASSQAAVNEKLFF
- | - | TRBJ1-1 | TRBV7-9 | TGTGCCAGCAGCTTAGAAGGGACATCGAACACTGAAGCTTTCTTT | CASSLEGTSNTEAFF
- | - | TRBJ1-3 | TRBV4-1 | TGCGCCAGCAGCCCCGCGCAGGGTCGTCCCTCTGGAAACACCATATATTTT | CASSPAQGRPSGNTIYF
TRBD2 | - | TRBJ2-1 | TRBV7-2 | TGTGCCAGCAGCTCGACTAGCCAGCCCGATGAGCAGTTCTTC | CASSSTSQPDEQFF
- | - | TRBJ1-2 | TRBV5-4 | TGTGCCAGCAGCTTGGTAGGACAGACCAACTATGGCTACACCTTC | CASSLVGQTNYGYTF
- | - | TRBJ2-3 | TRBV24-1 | TGTGCCACCAGTGACACTCCCGGGGGACCTGGAGGGCACACAGATACGCAGTATTTT | CATSDTPGGPGGHTDTQYF
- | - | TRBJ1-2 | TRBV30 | TGTGCCTGGAGGGAGGACGGATCCTATGGCTACACCTTC | CAWREDGSYGYTF
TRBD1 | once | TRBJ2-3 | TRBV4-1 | TGCGCCAGCAGCCATATCCCCCAGGGGGTAGATACGCAGTATTTT | CASSHIPQGVDTQYF
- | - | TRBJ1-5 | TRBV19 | TGTGCCAGTAGTATCCGACGGGATCAGCCCCAGCATTTT | CASSIRRDQPQHF
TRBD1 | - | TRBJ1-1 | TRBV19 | TGTGCCAGTAGTATTTGGGACAGAGCATCTGAAGCTTTCTTT | CASSIWDRASEAFF
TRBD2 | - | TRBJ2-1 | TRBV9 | TGTGCCAGCAGCGCCGGGACTAGCGGGTTTGGGGCCTACAATGAGCAGTTCTTC | CASSAGTSGFGAYNEQFF
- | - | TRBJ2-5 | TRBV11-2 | TGTGCCAGCAGGGCGGGACAGAGGTTAGAGACCCAGTACTTC | CASRAGQRLETQYF
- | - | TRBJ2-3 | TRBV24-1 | TGTGCCACCTCTGGCCCCACAGATACGCAGTATTTT | CATSGPTDTQYF
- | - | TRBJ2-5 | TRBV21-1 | TGTGCCAGCAGCAAAGTAGGCAGGGGGAGAGGGCAAGAGACCCAGTACTTC | CASSKVGRGRGQETQYF
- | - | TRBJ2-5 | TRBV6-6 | TGTGCCAGCAGTTACGGAGGTCGGGAGACCCAGTACTTC | CASSYGGRETQYF